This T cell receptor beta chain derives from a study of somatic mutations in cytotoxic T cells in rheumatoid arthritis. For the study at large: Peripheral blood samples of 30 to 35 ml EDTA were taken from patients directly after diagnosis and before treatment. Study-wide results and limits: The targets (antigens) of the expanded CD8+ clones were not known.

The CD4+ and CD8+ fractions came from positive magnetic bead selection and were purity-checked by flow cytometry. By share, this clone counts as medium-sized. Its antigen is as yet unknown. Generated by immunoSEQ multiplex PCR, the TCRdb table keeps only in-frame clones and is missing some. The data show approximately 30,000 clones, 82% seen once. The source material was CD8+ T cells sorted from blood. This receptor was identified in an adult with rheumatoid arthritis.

The CDR3 spells CASSLWAQEQTGELFF. CDR3 DNA sequence: TGTGCCAGCAGTTTATGGGCGCAAGAGCAAACCGGGGAGCTGTTTTTT. The chain recombines TRBV28 with TRBJ2-2; D is uncertain. Germline V gene sequence: CDR1 MDHEN, CDR2 SYDVKM. Trimming shortened V by 0 bases and J by 5 bases, and 13 bases separated the two germline ends. The CDR3 extends over 16 amino acids.